This T cell receptor (beta chain) was found in a study of shared clonotypes between healthy human individuals. General study findings and limits: Researchers sampled only blood; tissue repertoires likely differ. Richness estimates generally favored naive over memory subsets. Donor clonotype sharing was expected to depend on sequencing depth. Clonotypes shared by all four sorted-subset donors had higher generation probabilities than non-shared clonotypes.

Naive CD8 cells, CD45RO-negative and positively selected for CCR7, excluded terminally differentiated effector memory CD45RA+ cells. A note on this clone: Its antigen is still unknown.

V gave up 3 bases and J gave up 4 bases, with 20 bases separating them. Germline CDR1 is SGHTA and CDR2 is FQGNSA. The CDR3 has 17 residues. The assay was immunoSEQ multiplex PCR, and TCRdb's table has in-frame clones only and misses some. The repertoire holds 2 million to 2.5 million clones, approximately 95% seen once, with about 1.1% in the top ten. The chain recombines TRBV7-2 with TRBJ2-3; a weak D match, TRBD2 (5 bases). The TCR sequence derives from a man aged 18-30 years in good health. Sequencing used naive CD8+ T cells sorted from blood. Here the CDR3 reads CASSFTEGSLFADTQYF. The DNA of the CDR3 is TGTGCCAGCAGCTTTACCGAGGGATCGCTATTCGCAGATACGCAGTATTTT.